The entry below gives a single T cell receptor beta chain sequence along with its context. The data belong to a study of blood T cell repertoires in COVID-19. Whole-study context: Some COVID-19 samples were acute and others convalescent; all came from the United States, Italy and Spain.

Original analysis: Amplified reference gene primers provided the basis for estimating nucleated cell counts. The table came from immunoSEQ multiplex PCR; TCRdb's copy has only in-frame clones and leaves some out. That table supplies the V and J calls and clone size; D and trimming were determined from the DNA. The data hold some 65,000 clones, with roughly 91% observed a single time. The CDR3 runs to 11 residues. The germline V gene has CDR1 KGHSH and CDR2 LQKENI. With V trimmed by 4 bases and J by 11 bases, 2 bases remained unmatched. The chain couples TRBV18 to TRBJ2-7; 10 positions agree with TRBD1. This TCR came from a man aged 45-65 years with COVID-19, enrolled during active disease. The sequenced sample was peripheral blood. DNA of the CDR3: TGTGCCAGCTCACAAGGACAGGGGGAGTACTTC. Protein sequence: CASSQGQGEYF.